The TCR beta chain described here comes from a study of early stage breast cancer tumors. Study results and caveats: Functional markers like CD4, CD8 and FOXP3 were missed in bulk sequencing.

Sequenced by immunoSEQ multiplex PCR; TCRdb stores in-frame clones only, minus some. The sample lists approximately 48,000 clones, just over 90% occurring once. V dropped 8 bases and J dropped 1; count of bases not matched to a gene: 6. The length of the CDR3 is 14 residues. CDR1 is PRHDT and CDR2 is FYEKMQ in the germline V gene (reference sequence). Remarks on this clone: Antigen: not known.

The source material was blood. The chain employs TRBV13 and TRBJ2-3, with 7 nucleotides matching TRBD2. The receptor was isolated from a person aged 65 to 85 with breast cancer. The CDR3 region has the DNA TGTGCCAGCGTCCGCACTAGCGGCACAGATACGCAGTATTTT. As protein: CASVRTSGTDTQYF.